The entry that follows covers one T cell receptor (beta chain) sequence. This sample was taken from a study of T cell changes during pregnancy in multiple sclerosis. Germline V gene lookup returns CDR1 MNHEY and CDR2 SMNVEV (reference sequence). V lost 3 bases and J 7 bases, leaving 15 bases between the germline ends. The CDR3 sequence is 14 residues long. Data came from immunoSEQ multiplex PCR; TCRdb stores just in-frame clones and leaves some out. Counted here are approximately 120,000 clones, roughly 95% occurring once; the ten biggest clones make up roughly 0.44%. The sequence was collected from a female donor with multiple sclerosis, enrolled in a pregnancy study. The chain joins TRBV27 to TRBJ1-2; D might be TRBD1 (6 bases). The sequenced sample was peripheral blood, obtained after pregnancy. In DNA, the CDR3 is TGTGCCAGCAGTTTCGTGGGGCAGGGGCCTGGCTACACCTTC. Protein sequence: CASSFVGQGPGYTF.